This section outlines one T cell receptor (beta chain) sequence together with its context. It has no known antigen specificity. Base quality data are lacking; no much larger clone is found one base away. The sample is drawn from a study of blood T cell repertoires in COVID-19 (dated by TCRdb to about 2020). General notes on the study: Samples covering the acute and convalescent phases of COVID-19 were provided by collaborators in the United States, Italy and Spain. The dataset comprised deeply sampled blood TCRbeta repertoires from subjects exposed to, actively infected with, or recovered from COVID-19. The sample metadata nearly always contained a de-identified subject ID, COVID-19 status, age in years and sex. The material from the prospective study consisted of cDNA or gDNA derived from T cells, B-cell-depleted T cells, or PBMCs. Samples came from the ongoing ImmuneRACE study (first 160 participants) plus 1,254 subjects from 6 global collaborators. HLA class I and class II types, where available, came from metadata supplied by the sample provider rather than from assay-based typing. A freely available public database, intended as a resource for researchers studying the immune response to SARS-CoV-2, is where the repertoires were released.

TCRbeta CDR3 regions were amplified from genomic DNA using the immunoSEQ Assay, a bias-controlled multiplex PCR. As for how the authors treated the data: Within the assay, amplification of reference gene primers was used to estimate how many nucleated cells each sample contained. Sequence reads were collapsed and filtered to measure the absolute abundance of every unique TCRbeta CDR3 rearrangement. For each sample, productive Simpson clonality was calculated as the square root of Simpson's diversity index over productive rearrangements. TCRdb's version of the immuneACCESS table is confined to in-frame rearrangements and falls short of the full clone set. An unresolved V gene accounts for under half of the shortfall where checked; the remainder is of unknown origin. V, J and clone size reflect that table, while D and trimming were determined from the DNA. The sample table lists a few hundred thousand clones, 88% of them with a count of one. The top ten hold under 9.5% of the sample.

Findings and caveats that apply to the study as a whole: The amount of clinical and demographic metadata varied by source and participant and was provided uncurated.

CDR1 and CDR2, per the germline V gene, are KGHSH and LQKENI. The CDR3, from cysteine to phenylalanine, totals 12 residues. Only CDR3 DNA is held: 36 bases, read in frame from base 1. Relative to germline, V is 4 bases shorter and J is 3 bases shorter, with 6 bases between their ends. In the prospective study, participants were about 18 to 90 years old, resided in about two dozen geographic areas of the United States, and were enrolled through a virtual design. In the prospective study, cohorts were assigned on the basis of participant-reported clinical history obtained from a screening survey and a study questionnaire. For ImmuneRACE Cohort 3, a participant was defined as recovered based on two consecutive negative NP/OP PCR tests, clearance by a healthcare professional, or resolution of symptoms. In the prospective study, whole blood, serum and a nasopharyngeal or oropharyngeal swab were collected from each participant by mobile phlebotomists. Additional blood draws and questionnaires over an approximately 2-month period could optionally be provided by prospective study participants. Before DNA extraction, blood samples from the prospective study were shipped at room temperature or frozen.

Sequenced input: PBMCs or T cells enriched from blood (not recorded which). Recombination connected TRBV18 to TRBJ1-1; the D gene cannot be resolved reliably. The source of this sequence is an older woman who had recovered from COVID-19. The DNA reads TGTGCCAGCTCACGGAGGGACACTGAAGCTTTCTTT. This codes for CASSRRDTEAFF. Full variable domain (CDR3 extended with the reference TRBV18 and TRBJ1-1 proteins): NAGVMQNPRHLVRRRGQEARLRCSPMKGHSHVYWYRQLPEEGLKFMVYLQKENIIDESGMPKERFSAEFPKEGPSILRIQQVVRGDSAAYFCASSRRDTEAFFGQGTRLTVV.